This TCR beta chain was found in a study of blood T cell repertoires in COVID-19. This CDR3 spans 16 amino acids. V was pared by 4 bases and J by 0 bases, with 13 bases between. Germline values: CDR1 MGHRA, CDR2 YSYEKL. Sequenced by immunoSEQ multiplex PCR; TCRdb stores in-frame clones only, minus some. The data hold about 420,000 clones, with roughly 89% observed a single time. V usage is TRBV4-1 and J usage is TRBJ1-5; D is uncertain. The source is a man in his late teens or twenties with COVID-19, enrolled during active disease. Sequenced input: peripheral blood. The CDR3 here is CASSPDWEYSNQPQHF. The CDR3 nucleotides are TGCGCCAGCAGCCCGGACTGGGAGTATAGCAATCAGCCCCAGCATTTT.